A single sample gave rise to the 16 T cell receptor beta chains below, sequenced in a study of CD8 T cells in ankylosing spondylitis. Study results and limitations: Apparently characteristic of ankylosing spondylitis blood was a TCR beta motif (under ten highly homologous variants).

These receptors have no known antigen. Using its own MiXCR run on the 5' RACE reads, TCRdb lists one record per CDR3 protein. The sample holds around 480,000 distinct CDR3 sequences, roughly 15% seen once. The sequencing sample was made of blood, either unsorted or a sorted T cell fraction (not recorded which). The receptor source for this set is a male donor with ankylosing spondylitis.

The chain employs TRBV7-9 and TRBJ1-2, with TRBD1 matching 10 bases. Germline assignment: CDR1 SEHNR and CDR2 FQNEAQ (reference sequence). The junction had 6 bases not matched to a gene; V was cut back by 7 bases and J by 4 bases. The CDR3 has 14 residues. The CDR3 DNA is TGTGCCAGCATCCGACAGGGGGCTCCCTATGGCTACACCTTC. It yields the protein CASIRQGAPYGYTF. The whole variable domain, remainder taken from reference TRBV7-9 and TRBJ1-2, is DTGVSQNPRHKITKRGQNVTFRCDPISEHNRLYWYRQTLGQGPEFLTYFQNEAQLEKSRLLSDRFSAERPKGSFSTLEIQRTEQGDSAMYLCASIRQGAPYGYTFGSGTRLTVV.

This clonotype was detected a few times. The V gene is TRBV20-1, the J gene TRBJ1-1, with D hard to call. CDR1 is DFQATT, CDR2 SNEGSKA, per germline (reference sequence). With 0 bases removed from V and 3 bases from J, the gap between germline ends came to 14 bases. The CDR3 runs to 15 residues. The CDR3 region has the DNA TGCAGTGCTAGAGATCCCGCACTGGGAGACACTGAAGCTTTCTTT. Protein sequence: CSARDPALGDTEAFF.

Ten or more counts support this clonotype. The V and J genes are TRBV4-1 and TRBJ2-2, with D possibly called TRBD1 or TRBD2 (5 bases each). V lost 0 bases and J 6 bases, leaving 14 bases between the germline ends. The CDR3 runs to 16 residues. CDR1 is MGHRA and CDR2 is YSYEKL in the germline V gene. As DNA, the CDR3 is TGCGCCAGCAGCCAAGAGGGGGTAGCCGTCTCCGGGGAGCTGTTTTTT. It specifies CASSQEGVAVSGELFF.

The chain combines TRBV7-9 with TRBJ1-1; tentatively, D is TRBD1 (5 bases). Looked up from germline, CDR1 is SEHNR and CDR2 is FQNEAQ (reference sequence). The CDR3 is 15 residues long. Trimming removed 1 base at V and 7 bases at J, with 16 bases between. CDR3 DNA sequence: TGTGCCAGCAGCTTAGGGGGCGGGGGGATTGGTGAAGCTTTCTTT. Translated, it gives CASSLGGGGIGEAFF. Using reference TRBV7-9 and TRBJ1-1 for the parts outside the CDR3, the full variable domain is DTGVSQNPRHKITKRGQNVTFRCDPISEHNRLYWYRQTLGQGPEFLTYFQNEAQLEKSRLLSDRFSAERPKGSFSTLEIQRTEQGDSAMYLCASSLGGGGIGEAFFGQGTRLTVV.

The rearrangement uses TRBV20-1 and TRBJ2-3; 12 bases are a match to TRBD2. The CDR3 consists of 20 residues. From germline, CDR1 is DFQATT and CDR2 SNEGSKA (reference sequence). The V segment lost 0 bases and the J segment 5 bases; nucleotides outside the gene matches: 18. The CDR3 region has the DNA TGCAGTGCTAGAGACCCCTCAGGGGGTCCTAGCGGGAGGGCAGTAGATACGCAGTATTTT. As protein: CSARDPSGGPSGRAVDTQYF.

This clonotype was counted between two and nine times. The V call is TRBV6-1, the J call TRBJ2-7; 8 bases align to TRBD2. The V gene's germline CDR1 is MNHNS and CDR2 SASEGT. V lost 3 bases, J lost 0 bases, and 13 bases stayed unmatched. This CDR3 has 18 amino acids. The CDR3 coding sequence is TGTGCCAGCAGTGAGGGGCGGGTTAGCGGGGATACCTCCTACGAGCAGTACTTC. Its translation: CASSEGRVSGDTSYEQYF.

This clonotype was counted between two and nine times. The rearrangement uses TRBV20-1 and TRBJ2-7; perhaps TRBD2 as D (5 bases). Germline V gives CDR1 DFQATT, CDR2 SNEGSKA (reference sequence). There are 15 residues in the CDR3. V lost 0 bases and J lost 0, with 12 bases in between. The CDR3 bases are TGCAGTGCTAGAGATAGCGCGGTAAGCTCCTACGAGCAGTACTTC. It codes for CSARDSAVSSYEQYF.

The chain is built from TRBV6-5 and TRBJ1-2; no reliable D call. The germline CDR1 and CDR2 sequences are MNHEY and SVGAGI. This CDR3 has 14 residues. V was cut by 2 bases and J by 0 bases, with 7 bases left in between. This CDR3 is CASSYDNSNYGYTF. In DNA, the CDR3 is TGTGCCAGCAGTTACGACAACTCTAACTATGGCTACACCTTC.

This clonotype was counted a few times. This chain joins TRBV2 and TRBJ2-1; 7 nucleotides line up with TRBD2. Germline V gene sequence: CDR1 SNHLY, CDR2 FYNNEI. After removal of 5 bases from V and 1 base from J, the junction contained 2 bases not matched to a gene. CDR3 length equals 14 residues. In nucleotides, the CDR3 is TGTGCCAGCAGTAGGGAGGGTTCCTACAATGAGCAGTTCTTC. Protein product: CASSREGSYNEQFF.

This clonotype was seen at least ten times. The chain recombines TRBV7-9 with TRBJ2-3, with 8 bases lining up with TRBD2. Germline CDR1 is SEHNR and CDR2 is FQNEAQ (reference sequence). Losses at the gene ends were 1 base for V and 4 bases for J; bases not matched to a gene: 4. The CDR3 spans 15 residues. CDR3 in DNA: TGTGCCAGCAGCTTAGTTAGCGGGGCGGCAGATACGCAGTATTTT. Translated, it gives CASSLVSGAADTQYF.

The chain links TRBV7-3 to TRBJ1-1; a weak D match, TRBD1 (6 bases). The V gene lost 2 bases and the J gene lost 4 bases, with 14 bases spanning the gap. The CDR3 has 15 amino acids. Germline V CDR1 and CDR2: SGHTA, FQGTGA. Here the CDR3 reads CASSLLGGGRTEAFF. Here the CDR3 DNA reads TGTGCCAGCAGCTTACTAGGAGGGGGGCGCACTGAAGCTTTCTTT.

Here the CDR3 reads CASGTGTGVTGELFF. Here the CDR3 DNA reads TGTGCCAGCGGAACCGGGACAGGGGTCACCGGGGAGCTGTTTTTT. The chain uses TRBV11-3 and TRBJ2-2, with 10 bases that match TRBD1. V lost 8 bases, J lost 4 bases, and 7 bases stayed unmatched. CDR1 SGHNT and CDR2 YENEEA come from the germline V gene. CDR3 length: 15 amino acids.

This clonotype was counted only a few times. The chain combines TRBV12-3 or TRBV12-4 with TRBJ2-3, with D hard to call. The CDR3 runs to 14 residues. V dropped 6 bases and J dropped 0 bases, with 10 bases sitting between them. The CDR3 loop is CASRRAASTDTQYF. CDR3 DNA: TGTGCCAGCAGGCGCGCAGCTAGCACAGATACGCAGTATTTT.

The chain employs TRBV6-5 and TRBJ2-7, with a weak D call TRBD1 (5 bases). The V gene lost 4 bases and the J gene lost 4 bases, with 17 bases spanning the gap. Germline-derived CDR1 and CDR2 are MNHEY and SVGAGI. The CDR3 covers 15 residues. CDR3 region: CASSSLRQGWYEQYF. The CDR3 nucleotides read TGTGCCAGCAGTTCCCTAAGGCAGGGTTGGTACGAGCAGTACTTC.

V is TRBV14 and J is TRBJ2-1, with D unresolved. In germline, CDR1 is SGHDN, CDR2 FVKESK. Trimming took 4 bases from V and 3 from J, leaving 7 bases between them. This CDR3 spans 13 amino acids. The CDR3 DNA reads TGTGCCAGCAGCCCCAGAAACTACAATGAGCAGTTCTTC. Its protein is CASSPRNYNEQFF.

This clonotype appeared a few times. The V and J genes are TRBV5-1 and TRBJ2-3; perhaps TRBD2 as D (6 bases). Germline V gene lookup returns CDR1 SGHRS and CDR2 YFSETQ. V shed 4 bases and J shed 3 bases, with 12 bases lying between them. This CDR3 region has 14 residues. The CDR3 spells CASSGGVRTDTQYF. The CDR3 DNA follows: TGCGCCAGCAGCGGCGGGGTAAGAACAGATACGCAGTATTTT.